This T cell receptor beta chain was retrieved from a study of T cell responses to AZD1222 COVID-19 vaccine. Sequencing used immunoSEQ multiplex PCR; TCRdb keeps in-frame clones, though not all of them. The table lists 100,000 to 130,000 clones, around 92% of them singletons, with 8% to 9.5% in the top ten. General study results and limits: White British people made up most donors, females outnumbered males, and clonal diversity was possibly underestimated. There were vaccine-associated CD4 TCRs across spike, dominant at 160-218 and 743-854.

CDR1 and CDR2 (germline): PRHDT, FYEKMQ (reference sequence). This CDR3 has 15 amino acids. V was pared by 4 bases and J by 3 bases, with 4 bases of the junction left unmatched. With respect to this clone: Its antigen remains unknown.

V is TRBV13 and J is TRBJ2-7; the match to TRBD2 covers 12 bases. This TCR was recovered from an adult who received the AZD1222 COVID-19 vaccine. Sequencing was performed on peripheral blood, taken 28 days after the second AZD1222 dose. Written as DNA, the CDR3 is TGTGCCAGCAGCTCACTAGCGGGGGGCTTCTACGAGCAGTACTTC. Translated: CASSSLAGGFYEQYF.